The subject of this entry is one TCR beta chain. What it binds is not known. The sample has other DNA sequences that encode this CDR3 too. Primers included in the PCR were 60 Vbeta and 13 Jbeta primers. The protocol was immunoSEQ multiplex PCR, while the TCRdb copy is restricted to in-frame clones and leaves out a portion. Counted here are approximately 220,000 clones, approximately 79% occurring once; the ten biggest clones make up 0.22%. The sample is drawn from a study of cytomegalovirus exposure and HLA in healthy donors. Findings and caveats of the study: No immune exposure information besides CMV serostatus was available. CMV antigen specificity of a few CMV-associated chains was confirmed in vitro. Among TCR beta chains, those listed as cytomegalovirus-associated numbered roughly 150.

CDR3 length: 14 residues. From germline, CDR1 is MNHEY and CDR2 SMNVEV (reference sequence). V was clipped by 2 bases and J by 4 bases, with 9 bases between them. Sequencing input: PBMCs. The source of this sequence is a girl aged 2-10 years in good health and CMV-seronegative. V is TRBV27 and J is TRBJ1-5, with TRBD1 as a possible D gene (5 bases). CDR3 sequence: CASSLLGGNQPQHF. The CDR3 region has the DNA TGTGCCAGCAGTTTACTCGGGGGAAATCAGCCCCAGCATTTT.